This T cell receptor beta chain is from a study of T cell responses to AZD1222 COVID-19 vaccine. Assay: immunoSEQ multiplex PCR; the TCRdb copy retains only in-frame clones and omits some. In the table there are around 130,000 clones, just under 95% of which are singletons. The CDR3 covers 15 residues. Germline trimming cut 0 bases from V and 4 bases from J; bases unmatched to any gene: 3. Germline V CDR1 and CDR2: SGDLS, YYNGEE. Broader study findings: An increase in Spike-specific TCR breadth and depth was observed after two AZD1222 doses. A mostly white British donor set with more females was recruited, and clonal diversity was possibly underestimated.

Concerning this clone: The antigen remains undetermined.

This receptor was obtained from an adult in good health. The sample consisted of peripheral blood, taken on day 0 of AZD1222 vaccination. The rearrangement joins TRBV9 to TRBJ2-1, with TRBD1 identical over 8 bases. The CDR3: CASSVAGGIYNEQFF. In DNA, the CDR3 is TGTGCCAGCAGCGTAGCAGGGGGCATATACAATGAGCAGTTCTTC.